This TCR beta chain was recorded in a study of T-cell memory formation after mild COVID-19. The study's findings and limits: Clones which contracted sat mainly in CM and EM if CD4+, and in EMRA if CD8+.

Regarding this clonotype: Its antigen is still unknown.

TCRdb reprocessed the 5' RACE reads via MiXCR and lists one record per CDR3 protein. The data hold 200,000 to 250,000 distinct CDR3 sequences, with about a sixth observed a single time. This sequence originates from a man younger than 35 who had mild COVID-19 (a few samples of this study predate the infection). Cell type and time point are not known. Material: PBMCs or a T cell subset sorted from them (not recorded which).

CDR3 residues: CASSLSQQAPEQYF. The CDR3 nucleotides are TGCGCCAGCAGCTTGTCCCAGCAGGCCCCCGAGCAGTACTTC. The genes are TRBV5-1 and TRBJ2-7; no firm D call. Between the trimmed V and J ends, which lost 1 base and 6 bases, there was a span of 14 bases. CDR1 is SGHRS, CDR2 YFSETQ, per germline. CDR3 size: 14 residues.